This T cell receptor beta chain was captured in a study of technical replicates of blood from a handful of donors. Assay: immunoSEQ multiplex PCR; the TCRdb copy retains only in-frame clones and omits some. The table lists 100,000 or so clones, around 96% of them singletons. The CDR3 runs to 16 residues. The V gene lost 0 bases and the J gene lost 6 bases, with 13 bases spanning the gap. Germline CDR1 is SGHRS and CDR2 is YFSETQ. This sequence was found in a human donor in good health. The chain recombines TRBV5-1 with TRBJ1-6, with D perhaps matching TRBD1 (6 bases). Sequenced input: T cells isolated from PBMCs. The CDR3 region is CASSLDRVSGNSPLHF. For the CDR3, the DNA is TGCGCCAGCAGCTTGGACAGGGTGAGCGGTAATTCACCCCTCCACTTT.